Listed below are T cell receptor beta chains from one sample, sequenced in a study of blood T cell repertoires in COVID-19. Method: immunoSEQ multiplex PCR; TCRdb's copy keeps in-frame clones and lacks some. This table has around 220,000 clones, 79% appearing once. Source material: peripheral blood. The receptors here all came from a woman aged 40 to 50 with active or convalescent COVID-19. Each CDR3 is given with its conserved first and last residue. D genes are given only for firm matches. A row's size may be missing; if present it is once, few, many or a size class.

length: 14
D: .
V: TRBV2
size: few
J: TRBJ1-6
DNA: TGTGCCAGCAGGACAGGTGTCTCGCATTCACCCCTCCACTTT
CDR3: CASRTGVSHSPLHF

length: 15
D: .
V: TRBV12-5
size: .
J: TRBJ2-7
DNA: TGTGCTAGTGGTTTGGTACAAGGAGGTTCGGGGGAGCAGTACTTC
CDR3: CASGLVQGGSGEQYF

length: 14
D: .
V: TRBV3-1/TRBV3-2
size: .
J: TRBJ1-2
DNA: TGTGCCAGCAGCCAAGGCGGGCAGGTCGATGGCTACACCTTC
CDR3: CASSQGGQVDGYTF

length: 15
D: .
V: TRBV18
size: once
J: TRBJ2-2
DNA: TGTGCCAGCTCCCTTGACAGCACGAACACCGGGGAGCTGTTTTTT
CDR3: CASSLDSTNTGELFF

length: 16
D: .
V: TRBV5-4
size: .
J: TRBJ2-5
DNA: TGTGCCAGCAGACGGGCTGGCGGGGCGCAGCAAGAGACCCAGTACTTC
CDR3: CASRRAGGAQQETQYF

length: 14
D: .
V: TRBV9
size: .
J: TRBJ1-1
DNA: TGTGCCAGCAGCGTAGGAGGAACAAGAACTGAAGCTTTCTTT
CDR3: CASSVGGTRTEAFF

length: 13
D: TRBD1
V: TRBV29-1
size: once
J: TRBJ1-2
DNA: TGCAGCGTTGATCGGACAGGGTCCTATGGCTACACCTTC
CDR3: CSVDRTGSYGYTF

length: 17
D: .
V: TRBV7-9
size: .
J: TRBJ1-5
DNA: TGTGCCAGCAGCTTAGCTCAGGTGAGTCGGGGTAATCAGCCCCAGCATTTT
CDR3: CASSLAQVSRGNQPQHF

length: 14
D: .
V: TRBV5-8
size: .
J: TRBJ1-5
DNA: TGTGCCAGCAGCTTAGGAGCAGAAAATCAGCCCCAGCATTTT
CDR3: CASSLGAENQPQHF

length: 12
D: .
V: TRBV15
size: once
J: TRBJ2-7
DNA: TGTGCCACCAGCAGAGAAAGCGCCGGGCAGTACTTC
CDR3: CATSRESAGQYF

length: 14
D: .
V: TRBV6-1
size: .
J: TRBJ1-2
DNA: TGTGCCAGCAGTGAAGTAAGTCTCTCAGAAGGCTACACCTTC
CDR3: CASSEVSLSEGYTF

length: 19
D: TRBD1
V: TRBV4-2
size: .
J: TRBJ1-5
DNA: TGTGCCAGCAGCCAAGGCTTAGCCGGGACAGGGGTCCCTAGGCAGCCCCAGCATTTT
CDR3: CASSQGLAGTGVPRQPQHF

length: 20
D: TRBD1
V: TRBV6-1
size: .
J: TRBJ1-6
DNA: TGTGCCAGCAGTAAAGCCGGGACAGGGGGAGTTTACTCCTATAATTCACCCCTCCACTTT
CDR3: CASSKAGTGGVYSYNSPLHF

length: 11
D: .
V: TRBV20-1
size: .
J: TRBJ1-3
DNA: TGCAGCGCCGGAGGGGGAAACACCATATATTTT
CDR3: CSAGGGNTIYF

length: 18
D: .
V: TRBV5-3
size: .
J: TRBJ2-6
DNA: TGTGCCAGAAGCGAGGCCTCATGGCGGACTCTGGGGGCCAACGTCCTGACTTTC
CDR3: CARSEASWRTLGANVLTF

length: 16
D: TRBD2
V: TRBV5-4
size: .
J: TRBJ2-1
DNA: TGTGCCAGCAGCTTAAGCGGGGGGGCGTTTTCGGGTGAGCAGTTCTTC
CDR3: CASSLSGGAFSGEQFF

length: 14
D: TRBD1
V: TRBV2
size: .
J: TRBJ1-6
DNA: TGTGCCAGCAGAAGGGACAGTTTTAATTCACCCCTCCACTTT
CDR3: CASRRDSFNSPLHF

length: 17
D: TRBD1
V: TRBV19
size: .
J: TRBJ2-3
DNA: TGTGCCAGTAGTATAGCTTTGGACAGGGTAAGCACAGATACGCAGTATTTT
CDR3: CASSIALDRVSTDTQYF

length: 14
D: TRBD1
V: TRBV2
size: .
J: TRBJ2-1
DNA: TGTGCCACCGGTAAGGACAGGGGCAACAATGAGCAGTTCTTC
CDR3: CATGKDRGNNEQFF

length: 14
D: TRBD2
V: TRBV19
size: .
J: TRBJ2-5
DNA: TGTGCCAGTAGTATATCCCTAGCGGAAGAGACCCAGTACTTC
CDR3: CASSISLAEETQYF

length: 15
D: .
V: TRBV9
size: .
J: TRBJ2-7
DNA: TGTGCCAGCAGCGTAGTTCCGGGGGTCCCCTACGAGCAGTACTTC
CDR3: CASSVVPGVPYEQYF

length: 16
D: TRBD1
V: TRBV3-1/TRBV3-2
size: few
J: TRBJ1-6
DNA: TGTGCCAGCAGTCAGGGGGGCTACTCCTATAATTCACCCCTCCACTTT
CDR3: CASSQGGYSYNSPLHF

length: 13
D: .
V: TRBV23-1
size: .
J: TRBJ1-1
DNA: TGCGCCAGGTTCGACAGGTTGAACACTGAAGCTTTCTTT
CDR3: CARFDRLNTEAFF

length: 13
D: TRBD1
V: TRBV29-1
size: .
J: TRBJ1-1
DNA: TGCAGCGTTTCAGGACAGGCGAACACTGAAGCTTTCTTT
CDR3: CSVSGQANTEAFF

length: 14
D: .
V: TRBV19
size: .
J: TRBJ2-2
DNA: TGTGCCAGTATGGGCCTATCGAACACCGGGGAGCTGTTTTTT
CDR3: CASMGLSNTGELFF